This T cell receptor beta chain was sequenced in a study of blood T cell repertoires in COVID-19. Data came from immunoSEQ multiplex PCR; TCRdb stores just in-frame clones and leaves some out. The sample lists fewer than 500,000 clones; 81% were seen once. This clone was counted once. The CDR3 spans 16 residues. Germline V gene lookup returns CDR1 LGHNA and CDR2 YNFKEQ. The V end lost 1 base, the J end lost 7 bases, and 17 bases lay between the germline ends. This TCR was sampled from a human donor with acute or convalescent COVID-19. The donor label of this sample is uncertain. This chain uses TRBV4-2 with TRBJ2-1; tentative D call: TRBD2 (6 bases). Sequencing was carried out using peripheral blood. The CDR3 is CASSQAFSAGNNEQFF. The CDR3 DNA is TGTGCCAGCAGCCAAGCTTTTAGCGCGGGAAATAATGAGCAGTTCTTC.